One and the same sample provided the 4 T cell receptor beta chains below, sequenced in a study of blood T cell repertoires in COVID-19. The table came from immunoSEQ multiplex PCR; TCRdb's copy has only in-frame clones and leaves some out. The sample has 130,000 to 150,000 clones; 80% to 85% are singletons. Sequencing was done on a sample of peripheral blood. The receptor set was obtained from a human donor in a cohort sampled during active COVID-19.

This chain uses TRBV6-2 or TRBV6-3 with TRBJ2-1, with D possibly TRBD1 on 6 matching bases. Trimming took 3 bases from V and 1 from J, leaving 13 bases between them. The CDR3 is 16 amino acids. Germline V gene data show CDR1 as MNHEY and CDR2 as SVGEGT. This CDR3 is CASSYRTAFSYNEQFF. CDR3 nucleotides: TGTGCCAGCAGTTATAGGACAGCCTTTTCCTACAATGAGCAGTTCTTC.

This clone was picked up a small number of times. This chain connects TRBV5-4 to TRBJ2-1, with 7 bases that match TRBD1. The V and J ends lost 4 bases and 7 bases, in that order; junction bases with no gene match: 5. The CDR3 spans 13 residues. Germline-derived CDR1 and CDR2 are SGHNT and YYREEE (reference sequence). This chain's CDR3 is CASSPSTGNEQFF. CDR3 in DNA: TGTGCCAGCAGCCCGTCGACAGGGAATGAGCAGTTCTTC.

The chain couples TRBV13 to TRBJ2-7, with D possibly matching TRBD1 (5 bases). This CDR3 has 15 residues. V lost 4 bases and J lost 2, with 15 bases in between. The V gene's germline CDR1 is PRHDT and CDR2 FYEKMQ (reference sequence). The CDR3 DNA follows: TGTGCCAGCAGCTCAAAAGGAAGGGGTCCCTACGAGCAGTACTTC. This sequence encodes CASSSKGRGPYEQYF.

The chain has TRBV19 and TRBJ2-1; 10 bases are a match to TRBD2. V was pared by 8 bases and J by 5 bases, with 9 bases of the junction left unmatched. CDR1 is LNHDA, CDR2 SQIVND, per germline (reference sequence). The CDR3 has 15 amino acids. The CDR3 coding sequence is TGTGCCAGTGTCAGAGCGGGGGGGCCCGACAATGAGCAGTTCTTC. It is translated as CASVRAGGPDNEQFF.